This T cell receptor beta chain was obtained from a study of identical twins. Trimming removed 0 bases from V and 4 bases from J; junction bases left unmatched: 11. Per the germline V gene, CDR1 is MGHRA and CDR2 is YSYEKL. The CDR3 has 18 residues. Via MiXCR, TCRdb re-called the 5' RACE reads, giving one row per CDR3 protein. The sample has a few hundred thousand distinct CDR3 sequences; more than 8% are singletons. This clonotype was seen at least ten times. These data also featured in a second study, about yellow fever vaccine responses in identical twins.

The sequenced material came from CD8+ T cells sorted from blood. The receptor was isolated from a woman in her late teens or twenties in good health. The rearrangement links TRBV4-1 to TRBJ2-1; 8 nucleotides align to TRBD2. The CDR3 DNA sequence: TGCGCCAGCAGCCAAGAAAGTCTCGGACTAGCTGAGTACAATGAGCAGTTCTTC. Translation gives CASSQESLGLAEYNEQFF.